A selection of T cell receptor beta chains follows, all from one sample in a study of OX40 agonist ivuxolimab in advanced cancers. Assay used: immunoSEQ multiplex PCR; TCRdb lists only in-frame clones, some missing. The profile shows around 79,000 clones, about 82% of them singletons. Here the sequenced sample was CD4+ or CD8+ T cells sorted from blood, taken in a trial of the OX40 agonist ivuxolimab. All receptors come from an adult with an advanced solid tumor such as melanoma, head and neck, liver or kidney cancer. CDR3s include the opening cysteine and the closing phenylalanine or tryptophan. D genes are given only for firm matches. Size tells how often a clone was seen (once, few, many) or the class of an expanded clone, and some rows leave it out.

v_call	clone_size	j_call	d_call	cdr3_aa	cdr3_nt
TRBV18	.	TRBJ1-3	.	CASSPRSSSGNTIYF	TGTGCCAGCTCACCACGGAGCAGCTCTGGAAACACCATATATTTT
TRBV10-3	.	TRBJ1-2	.	CAISERQAESGYTF	TGTGCCATCAGTGAGAGACAGGCGGAGTCCGGCTACACCTTC
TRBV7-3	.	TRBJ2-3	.	CASSLSFSTDTQYF	TGTGCCAGCAGCTTAAGTTTCAGCACAGATACGCAGTATTTT
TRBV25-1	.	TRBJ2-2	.	CATKPPGLTGELFF	TGTGCCACCAAACCGCCTGGCCTTACCGGGGAGCTGTTTTTT
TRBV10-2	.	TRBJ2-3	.	CASSRDSITDTQYF	TGCGCCAGCAGTCGTGACAGTATCACAGATACGCAGTATTTT
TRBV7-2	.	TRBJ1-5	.	CASSLAGGGRSNQPQHF	TGTGCCAGCAGCTTAGCGGGCGGGGGGCGCAGCAATCAGCCCCAGCATTTT
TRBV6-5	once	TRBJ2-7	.	CASSLSGVNEQYF	TGTGCCAGCAGTCTCTCAGGGGTCAACGAGCAGTACTTC
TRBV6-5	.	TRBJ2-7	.	CASSYGGTDYEQYF	TGTGCCAGCAGTTACGGCGGGACCGATTACGAGCAGTACTTC
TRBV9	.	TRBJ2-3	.	CASSEGTDTQYF	TGTGCCAGCAGCGAAGGCACAGATACGCAGTATTTT
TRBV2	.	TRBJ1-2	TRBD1	CASRQTGDYGYTF	TGTGCCAGCAGGCAGACAGGGGACTATGGCTACACCTTC
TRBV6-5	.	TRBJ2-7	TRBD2	CASRSGGASYEQYF	TGTGCCAGCCGTTCGGGGGGGGCCTCCTACGAGCAGTACTTC
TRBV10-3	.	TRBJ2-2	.	CAISELLRGNGELFF	TGTGCCATCAGTGAGTTACTTCGGGGGAACGGGGAGCTGTTTTTT
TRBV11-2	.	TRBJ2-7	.	CASSLLQGTLEQYF	TGTGCCAGCAGCTTATTACAGGGAACCCTCGAGCAGTACTTC
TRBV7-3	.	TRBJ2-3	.	CASSPLGAGAPDTQYF	TGTGCCAGCAGCCCCTTGGGGGCGGGGGCCCCAGATACGCAGTATTTT
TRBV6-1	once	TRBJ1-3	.	CASSEALGGAGNTIYF	TGTGCCAGCAGTGAAGCGCTCGGTGGGGCTGGAAACACCATATATTTT
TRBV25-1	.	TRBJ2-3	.	CASRMTSTDTQYF	TGTGCCAGCCGAATGACTAGCACAGATACGCAGTATTTT
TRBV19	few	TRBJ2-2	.	CASSIGGQGRTGELFF	TGTGCCAGTAGTATAGGGGGGCAGGGTCGGACCGGGGAGCTGTTTTTT
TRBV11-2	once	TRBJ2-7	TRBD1	CASSLATGQGTYEQYF	TGTGCCAGCAGCTTAGCAACGGGACAGGGAACCTACGAGCAGTACTTC
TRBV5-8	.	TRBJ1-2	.	CASSLVGQGSDYGYTF	TGTGCCAGCAGCTTGGTTGGCCAGGGATCGGACTATGGCTACACCTTC
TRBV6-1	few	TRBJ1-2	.	CASPGQNIYGYTF	TGTGCCAGCCCTGGACAGAACATTTATGGCTACACCTTC
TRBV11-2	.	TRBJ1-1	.	CASSLSQGKNTEAFF	TGTGCCAGCAGCTTAAGCCAGGGGAAGAACACTGAAGCTTTCTTT
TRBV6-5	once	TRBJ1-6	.	CASRYKQGDNSPLHF	TGTGCCAGCAGGTATAAACAGGGAGATAATTCACCCCTCCACTTT
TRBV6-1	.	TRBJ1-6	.	CASSEAVVGGGGSPLHF	TGTGCCAGCAGTGAAGCGGTTGTGGGGGGCGGTGGCTCACCCCTCCACTTT
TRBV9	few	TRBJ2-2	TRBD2	CASSVGTSASGELFF	TGTGCCAGCAGCGTGGGGACTAGCGCGTCCGGGGAGCTGTTTTTT
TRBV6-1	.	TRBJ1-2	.	CASSEAGSTGGYTF	TGTGCCAGCAGTGAAGCAGGCAGTACAGGAGGCTACACCTTC
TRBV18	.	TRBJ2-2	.	CASSPRSGRNTGELFF	TGTGCCAGCTCACCACGATCGGGACGGAACACCGGGGAGCTGTTTTTT
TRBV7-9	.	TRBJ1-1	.	CASSVGQPNTEAFF	TGTGCCAGCAGCGTGGGCCAGCCGAACACTGAAGCTTTCTTT